Sequencing of this T cell receptor beta chain was carried out in a study of T cell responses to AZD1222 COVID-19 vaccine. Study-wide findings and caveats: Spike as a whole was targeted by vaccine-associated CD4 TCRs, dominant at 160-218 and 743-854.

The CDR3 is 15 amino acids. J was trimmed by 0 bases and V by 2 bases; bases with no gene match: 2. Germline lookup yields CDR1 MNHEY and CDR2 SVGAGI. About this clone: Its antigen is currently unknown.

The repertoire was sequenced with immunoSEQ multiplex PCR; TCRdb's copy has only in-frame clones and lacks some. The repertoire has fewer than 200,000 clones, 92% of them found once; the top ten carry around 1.6%. This receptor was taken from an adult in good health. V usage is TRBV6-5 and J usage is TRBJ2-3; 7 bases match TRBD1. Sequenced here: peripheral blood, sampled on day 0 of AZD1222 vaccination. CDR3 DNA sequence: TGTGCCAGCAGTTACAGGACAGGCAGCACAGATACGCAGTATTTT. Translating gives CASSYRTGSTDTQYF.